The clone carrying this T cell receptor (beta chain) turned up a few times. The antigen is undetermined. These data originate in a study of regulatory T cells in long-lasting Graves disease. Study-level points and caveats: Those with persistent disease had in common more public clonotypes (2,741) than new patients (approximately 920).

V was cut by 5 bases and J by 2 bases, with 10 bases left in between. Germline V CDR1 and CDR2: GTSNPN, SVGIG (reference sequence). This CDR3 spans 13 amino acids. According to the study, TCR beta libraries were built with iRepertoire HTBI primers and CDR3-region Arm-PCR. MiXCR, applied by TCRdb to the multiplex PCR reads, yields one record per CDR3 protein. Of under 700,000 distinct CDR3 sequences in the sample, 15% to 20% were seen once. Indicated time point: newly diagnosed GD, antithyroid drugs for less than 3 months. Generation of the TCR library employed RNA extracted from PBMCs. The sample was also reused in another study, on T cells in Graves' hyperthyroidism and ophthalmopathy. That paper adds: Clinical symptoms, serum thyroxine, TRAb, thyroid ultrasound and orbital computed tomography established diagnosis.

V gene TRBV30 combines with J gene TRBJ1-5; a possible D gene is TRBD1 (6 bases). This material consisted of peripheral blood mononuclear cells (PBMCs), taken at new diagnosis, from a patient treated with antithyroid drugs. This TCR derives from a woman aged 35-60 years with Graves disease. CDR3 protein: CAWSGAGNQPQHF. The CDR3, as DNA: TGTGCCTGGTCAGGGGCGGGCAATCAGCCCCAGCATTTT.